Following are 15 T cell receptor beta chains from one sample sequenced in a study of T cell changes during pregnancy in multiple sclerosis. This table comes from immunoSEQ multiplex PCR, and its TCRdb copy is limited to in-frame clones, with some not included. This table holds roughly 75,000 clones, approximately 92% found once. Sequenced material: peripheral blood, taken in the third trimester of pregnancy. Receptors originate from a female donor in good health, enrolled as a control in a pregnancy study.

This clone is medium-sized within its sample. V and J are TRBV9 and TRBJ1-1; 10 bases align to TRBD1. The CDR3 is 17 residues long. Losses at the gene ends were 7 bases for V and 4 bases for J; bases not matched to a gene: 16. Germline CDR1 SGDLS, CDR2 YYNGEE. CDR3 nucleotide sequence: TGTGCCAGCCGGGACAGGGGCGTGGGGTTCGTTCGCACTGAAGCTTTCTTT. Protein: CASRDRGVGFVRTEAFF.

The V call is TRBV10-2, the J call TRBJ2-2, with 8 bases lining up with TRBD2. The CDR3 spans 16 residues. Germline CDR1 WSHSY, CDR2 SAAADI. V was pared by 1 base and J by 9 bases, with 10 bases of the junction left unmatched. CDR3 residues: CASSELPSGGPRELFF. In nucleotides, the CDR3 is TGCGCCAGCAGTGAGTTGCCGAGCGGGGGCCCCCGGGAGCTGTTTTTT.

The CDR3 sequence: CASSPSTINTYEQYF. The CDR3 bases are TGTGCCAGCAGCCCTTCCACAATCAATACCTACGAGCAGTACTTC. V gene TRBV7-2 combines with J gene TRBJ2-7; no clear D. The CDR3 consists of 15 residues. Germline-derived CDR1 and CDR2 are SGHTA and FQGNSA. The V and J ends lost 5 bases and 2 bases respectively, with 16 bases between them.

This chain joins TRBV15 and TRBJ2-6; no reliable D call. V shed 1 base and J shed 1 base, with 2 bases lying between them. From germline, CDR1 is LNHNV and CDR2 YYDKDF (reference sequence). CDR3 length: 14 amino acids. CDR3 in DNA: TGTGCCACCAGCAGAGCGTCTGGGGCCAACGTCCTGACTTTC. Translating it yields CATSRASGANVLTF. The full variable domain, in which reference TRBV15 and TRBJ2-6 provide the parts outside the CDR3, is DAMVIQNPRYQVTQFGKPVTLSCSQTLNHNVMYWYQQKSSQAPKLLFHYYDKDFNNEADTPDNFQSRRPNTSFCFLDIRSPGLGDTAMYLCATSRASGANVLTFGAGSRLTVL.

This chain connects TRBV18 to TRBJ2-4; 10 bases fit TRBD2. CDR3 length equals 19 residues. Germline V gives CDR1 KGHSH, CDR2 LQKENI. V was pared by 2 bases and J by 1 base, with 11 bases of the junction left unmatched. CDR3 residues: CASSPTSGTTREAKNIQYF. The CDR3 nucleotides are TGTGCCAGCTCACCAACTAGCGGGACAACCCGGGAGGCCAAAAACATTCAGTACTTC.

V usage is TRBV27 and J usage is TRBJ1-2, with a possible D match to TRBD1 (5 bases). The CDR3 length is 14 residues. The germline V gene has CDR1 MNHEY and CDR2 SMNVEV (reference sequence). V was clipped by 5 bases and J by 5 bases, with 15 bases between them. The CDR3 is CASSKSQGWYGYTF. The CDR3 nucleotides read TGTGCCAGCAGTAAAAGTCAGGGATGGTATGGCTACACCTTC.

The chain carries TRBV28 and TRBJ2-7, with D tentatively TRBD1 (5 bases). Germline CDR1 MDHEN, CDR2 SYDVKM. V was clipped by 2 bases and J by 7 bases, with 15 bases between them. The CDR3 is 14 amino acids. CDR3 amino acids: CASSLHGARWEQYF. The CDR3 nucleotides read TGTGCCAGCAGTTTACATGGGGCTCGATGGGAGCAGTACTTC.

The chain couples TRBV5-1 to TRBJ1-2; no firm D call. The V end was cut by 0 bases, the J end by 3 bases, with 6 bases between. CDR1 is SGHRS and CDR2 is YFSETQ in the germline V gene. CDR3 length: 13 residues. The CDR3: CASSLEGDYGYTF. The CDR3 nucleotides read TGCGCCAGCAGCTTGGAGGGAGACTATGGCTACACCTTC.

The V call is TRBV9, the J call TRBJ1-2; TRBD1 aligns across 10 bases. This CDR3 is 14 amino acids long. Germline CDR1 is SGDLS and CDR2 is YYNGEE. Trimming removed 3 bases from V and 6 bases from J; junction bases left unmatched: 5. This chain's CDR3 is CASSALTGGDGYTF. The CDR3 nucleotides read TGTGCCAGCAGCGCTTTGACAGGGGGCGATGGCTACACCTTC.

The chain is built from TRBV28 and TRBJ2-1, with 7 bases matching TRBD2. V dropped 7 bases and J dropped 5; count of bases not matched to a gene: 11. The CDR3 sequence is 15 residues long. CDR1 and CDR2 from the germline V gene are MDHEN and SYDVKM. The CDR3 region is CASMGGSAPNNEQFF. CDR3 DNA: TGTGCCAGCATGGGCGGGAGCGCTCCCAACAATGAGCAGTTCTTC.

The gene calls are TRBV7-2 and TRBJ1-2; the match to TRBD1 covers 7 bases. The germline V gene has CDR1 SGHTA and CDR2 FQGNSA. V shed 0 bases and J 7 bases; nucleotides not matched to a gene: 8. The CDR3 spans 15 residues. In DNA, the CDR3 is TGTGCCAGCAGCTTAGCTGAAGGGGGCGCGGGTGGCTACACCTTC. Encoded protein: CASSLAEGGAGGYTF. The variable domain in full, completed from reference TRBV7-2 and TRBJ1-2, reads GAGVSQSPSNKVTEKGKDVELRCDPISGHTALYWYRQSLGQGLEFLIYFQGNSAPDKSGLPSDRFSAERTGGSVSTLTIQRTQQEDSAVYLCASSLAEGGAGGYTFGSGTRLTVV.

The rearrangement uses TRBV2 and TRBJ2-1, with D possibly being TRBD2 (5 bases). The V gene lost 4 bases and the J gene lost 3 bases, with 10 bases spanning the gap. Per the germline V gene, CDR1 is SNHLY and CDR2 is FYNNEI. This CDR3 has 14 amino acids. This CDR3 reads CASSAGSDYNEQFF. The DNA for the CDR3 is TGTGCCAGCAGTGCGGGGTCCGACTACAATGAGCAGTTCTTC.

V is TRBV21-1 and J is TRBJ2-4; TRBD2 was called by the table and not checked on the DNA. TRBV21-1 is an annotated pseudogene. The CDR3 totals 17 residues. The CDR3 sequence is CASSAGLAGGRTNIQYF. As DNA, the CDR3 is TGTGCCAGCAGCGCCGGACTAGCGGGAGGTCGTACGAACATTCAGTACTTC.

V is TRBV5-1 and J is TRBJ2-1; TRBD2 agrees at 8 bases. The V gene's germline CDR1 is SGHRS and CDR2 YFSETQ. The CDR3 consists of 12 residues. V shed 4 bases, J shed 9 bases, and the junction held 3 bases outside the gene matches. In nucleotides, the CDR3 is TGCGCCAGCAGCGAGGGACTAGTTGAGCAGTTCTTC. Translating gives CASSEGLVEQFF.

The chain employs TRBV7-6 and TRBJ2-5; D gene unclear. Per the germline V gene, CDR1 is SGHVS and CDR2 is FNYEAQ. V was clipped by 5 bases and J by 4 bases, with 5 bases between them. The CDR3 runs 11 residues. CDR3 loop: CASSPRETQYF. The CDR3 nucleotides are TGTGCCAGCAGCCCTCGAGAGACCCAGTACTTC.